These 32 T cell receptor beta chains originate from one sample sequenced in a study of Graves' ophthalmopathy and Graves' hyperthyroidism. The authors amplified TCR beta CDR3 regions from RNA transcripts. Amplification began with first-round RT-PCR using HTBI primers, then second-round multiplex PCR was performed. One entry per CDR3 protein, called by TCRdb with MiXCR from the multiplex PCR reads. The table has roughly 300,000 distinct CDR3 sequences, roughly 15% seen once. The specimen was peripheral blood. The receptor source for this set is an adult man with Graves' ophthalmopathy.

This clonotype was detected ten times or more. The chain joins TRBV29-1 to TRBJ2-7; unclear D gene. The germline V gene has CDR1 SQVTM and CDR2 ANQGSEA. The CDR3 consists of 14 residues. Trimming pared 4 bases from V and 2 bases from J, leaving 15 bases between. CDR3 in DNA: TGCAGCGTTGGCCCTGATTACAGCCCCTACGAGCAGTACTTC. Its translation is CSVGPDYSPYEQYF.

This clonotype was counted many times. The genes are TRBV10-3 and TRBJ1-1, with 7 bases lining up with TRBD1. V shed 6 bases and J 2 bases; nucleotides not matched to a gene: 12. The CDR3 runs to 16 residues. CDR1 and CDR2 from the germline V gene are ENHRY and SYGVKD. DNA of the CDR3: TGTGCCATCAGCAATACATGGGGACAGAAAAACACTGAAGCTTTCTTT. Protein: CAISNTWGQKNTEAFF.

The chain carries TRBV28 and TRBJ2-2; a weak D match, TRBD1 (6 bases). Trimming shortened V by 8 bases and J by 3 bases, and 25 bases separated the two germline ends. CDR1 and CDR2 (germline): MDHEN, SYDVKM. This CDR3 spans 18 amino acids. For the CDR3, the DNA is TGTGCCAGCTTCCGGGACACCCCATTCTCCCAAGACACCGGGGAGCTGTTTTTT. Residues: CASFRDTPFSQDTGELFF.

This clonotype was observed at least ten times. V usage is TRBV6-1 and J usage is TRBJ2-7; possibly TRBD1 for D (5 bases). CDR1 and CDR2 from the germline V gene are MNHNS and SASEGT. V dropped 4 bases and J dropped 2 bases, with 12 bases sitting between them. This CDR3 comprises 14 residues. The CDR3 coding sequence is TGTGCCAGCAGTGCGCGACAGATTGCCTACGAGCAGTACTTC. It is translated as CASSARQIAYEQYF.

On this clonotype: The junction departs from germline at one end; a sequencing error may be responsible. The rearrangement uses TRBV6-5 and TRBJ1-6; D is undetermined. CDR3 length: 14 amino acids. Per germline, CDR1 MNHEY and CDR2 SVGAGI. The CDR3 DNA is TGTGCCAGCAGTTCCGGTCGGAACAATTCACCCCACCACTTT. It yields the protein CASSSGRNNSPHHF.

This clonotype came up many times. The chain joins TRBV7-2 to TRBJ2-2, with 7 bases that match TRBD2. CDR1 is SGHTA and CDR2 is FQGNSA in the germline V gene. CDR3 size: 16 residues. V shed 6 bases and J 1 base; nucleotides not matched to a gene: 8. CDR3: CASSFRGTMNTGELFF. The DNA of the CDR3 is TGTGCCAGCAGTTTCCGCGGGACTATGAACACCGGGGAGCTGTTTTTT.

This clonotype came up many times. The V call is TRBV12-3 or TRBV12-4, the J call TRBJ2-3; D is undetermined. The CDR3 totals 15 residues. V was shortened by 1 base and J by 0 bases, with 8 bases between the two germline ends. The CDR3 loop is CASSLDSLSTDTQYF. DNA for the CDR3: TGTGCCAGCAGTTTAGATAGCCTTAGCACAGATACGCAGTATTTT.

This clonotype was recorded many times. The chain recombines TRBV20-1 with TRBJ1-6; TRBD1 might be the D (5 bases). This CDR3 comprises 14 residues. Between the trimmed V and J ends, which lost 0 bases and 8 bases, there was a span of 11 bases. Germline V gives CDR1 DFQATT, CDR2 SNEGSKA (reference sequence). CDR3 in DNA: TGCAGTGCTAGAGACCTCAGGGTCGATTCACCCCTCCACTTT. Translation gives CSARDLRVDSPLHF.

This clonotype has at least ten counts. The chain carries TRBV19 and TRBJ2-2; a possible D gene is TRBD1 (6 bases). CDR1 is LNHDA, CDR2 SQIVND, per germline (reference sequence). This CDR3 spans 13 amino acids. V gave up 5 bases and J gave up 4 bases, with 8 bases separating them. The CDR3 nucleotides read TGTGCCAGTAGTTGGGGGCGCACCGGGGAGCTGTTTTTT. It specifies CASSWGRTGELFF.

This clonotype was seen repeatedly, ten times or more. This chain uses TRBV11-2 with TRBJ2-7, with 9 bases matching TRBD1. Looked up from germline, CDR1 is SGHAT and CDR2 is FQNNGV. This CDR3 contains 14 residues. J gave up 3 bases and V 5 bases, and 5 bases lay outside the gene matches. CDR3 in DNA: TGTGCCAGCAGCCCAACGGACAGGGGCTACGAGCAGTACTTC. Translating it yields CASSPTDRGYEQYF. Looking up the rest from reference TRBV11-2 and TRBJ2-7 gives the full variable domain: EAGVAQSPRYKIIEKRQSVAFWCNPISGHATLYWYQQILGQGPKLLIQFQNNGVVDDSQLPKDRFSAERLKGVDSTLKIQPAKLEDSAVYLCASSPTDRGYEQYFGPGTRLTVT.

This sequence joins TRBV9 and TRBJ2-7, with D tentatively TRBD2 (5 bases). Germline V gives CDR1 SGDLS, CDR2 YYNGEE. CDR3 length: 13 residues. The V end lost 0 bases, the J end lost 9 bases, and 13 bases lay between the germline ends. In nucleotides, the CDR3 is TGTGCCAGCAGCGTAGGGTCCGGCGGGTTGCAGTACTTC. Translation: CASSVGSGGLQYF.

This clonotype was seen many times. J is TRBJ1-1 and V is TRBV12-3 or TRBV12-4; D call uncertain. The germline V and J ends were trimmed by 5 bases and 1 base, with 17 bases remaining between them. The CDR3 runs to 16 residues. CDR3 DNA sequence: TGTGCCAGCAGTCTGGGCCGCCTGATTCCGAACACTGAAGCTTTCTTT. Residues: CASSLGRLIPNTEAFF.

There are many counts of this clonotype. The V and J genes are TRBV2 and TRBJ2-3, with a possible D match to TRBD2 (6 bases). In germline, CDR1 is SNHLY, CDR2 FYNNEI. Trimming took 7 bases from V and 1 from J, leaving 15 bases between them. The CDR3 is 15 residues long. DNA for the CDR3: TGTGCCAGCAACCTGGGACTCTCCGGCACAGATACGCAGTATTTT. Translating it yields CASNLGLSGTDTQYF.

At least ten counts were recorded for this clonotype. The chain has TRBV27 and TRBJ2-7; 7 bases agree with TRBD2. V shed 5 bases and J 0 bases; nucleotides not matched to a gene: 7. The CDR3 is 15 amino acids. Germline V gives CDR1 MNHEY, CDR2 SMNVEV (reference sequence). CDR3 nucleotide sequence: TGTGCCAGCAGTAGGACTAGTACGGACTCCTACGAGCAGTACTTC. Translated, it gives CASSRTSTDSYEQYF.

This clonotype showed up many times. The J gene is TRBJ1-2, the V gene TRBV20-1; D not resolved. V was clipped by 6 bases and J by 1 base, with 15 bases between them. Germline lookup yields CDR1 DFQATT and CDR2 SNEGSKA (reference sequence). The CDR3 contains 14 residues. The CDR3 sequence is CSALITTVNYGYTF. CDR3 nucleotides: TGCAGTGCCTTAATAACAACCGTTAACTATGGCTACACCTTC.

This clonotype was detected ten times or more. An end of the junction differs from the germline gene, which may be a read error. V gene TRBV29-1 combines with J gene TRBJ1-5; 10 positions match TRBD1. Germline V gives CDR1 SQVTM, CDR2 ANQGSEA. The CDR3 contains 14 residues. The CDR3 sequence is CSVAETGGNPPQHF. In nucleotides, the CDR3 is TGCAGCGTTGCCGAGACAGGGGGCAATCCGCCCCAGCATTTT.

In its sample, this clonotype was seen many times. This CDR3 is CSARDEAIAPQHF. Here the CDR3 DNA reads TGCAGTGCTAGGGACGAAGCTATAGCACCCCAGCATTTT. The rearrangement joins TRBV20-1 to TRBJ1-5; D gene unclear. This CDR3 spans 13 amino acids. V shed 3 bases and J shed 10 bases, with 16 bases lying between them. CDR1 is DFQATT and CDR2 is SNEGSKA in the germline V gene (reference sequence).

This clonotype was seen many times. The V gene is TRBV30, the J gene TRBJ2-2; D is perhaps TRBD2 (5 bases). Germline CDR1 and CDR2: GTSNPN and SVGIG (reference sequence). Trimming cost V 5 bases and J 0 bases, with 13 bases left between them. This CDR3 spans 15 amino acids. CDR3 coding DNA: TGTGCCTGGGCCCGGGGATTGTCGAACACCGGGGAGCTGTTTTTT. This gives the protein CAWARGLSNTGELFF. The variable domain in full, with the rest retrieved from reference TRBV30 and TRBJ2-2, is SQTIHQWPATLVQPVGSPLSLECTVEGTSNPNLYWYRQAAGRGLQLLFYSVGIGQISSEVPQNLSASRPQDRQFILSSKKLLLSDSGFYLCAWARGLSNTGELFFGEGSRLTVL.

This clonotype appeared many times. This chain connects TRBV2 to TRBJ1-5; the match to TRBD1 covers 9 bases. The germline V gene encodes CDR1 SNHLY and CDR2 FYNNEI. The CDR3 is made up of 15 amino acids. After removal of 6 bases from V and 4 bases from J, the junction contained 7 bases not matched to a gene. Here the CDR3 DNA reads TGTGCCAGCAGGGCCACGACAGGGGGAAATCAGCCCCAGCATTTT. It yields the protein CASRATTGGNQPQHF. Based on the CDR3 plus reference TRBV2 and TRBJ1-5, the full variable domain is EPEVTQTPSHQVTQMGQEVILRCVPISNHLYFYWYRQILGQKVEFLVSFYNNEISEKSEIFDDQFSVERPDGSNFTLKIRSTKLEDSAMYFCASRATTGGNQPQHFGDGTRLSIL.

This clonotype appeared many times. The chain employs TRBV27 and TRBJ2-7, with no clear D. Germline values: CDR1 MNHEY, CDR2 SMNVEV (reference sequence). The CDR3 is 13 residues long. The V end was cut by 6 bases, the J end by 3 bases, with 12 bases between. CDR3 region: CASSPQGYYEQYF. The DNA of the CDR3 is TGTGCCAGCAGCCCTCAAGGGTACTACGAGCAGTACTTC.

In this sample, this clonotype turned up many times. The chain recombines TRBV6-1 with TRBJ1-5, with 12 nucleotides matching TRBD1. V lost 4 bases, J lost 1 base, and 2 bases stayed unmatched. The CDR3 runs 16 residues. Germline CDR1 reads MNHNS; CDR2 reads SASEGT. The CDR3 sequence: CASSGGQGASNQPQHF. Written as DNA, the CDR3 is TGTGCCAGCAGTGGGGGACAGGGGGCAAGCAATCAGCCCCAGCATTTT.

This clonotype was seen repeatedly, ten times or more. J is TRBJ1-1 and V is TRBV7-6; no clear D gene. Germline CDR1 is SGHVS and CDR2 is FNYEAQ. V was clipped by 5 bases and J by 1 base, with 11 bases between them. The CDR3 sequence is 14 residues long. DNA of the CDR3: TGTGCCAGCAGCGAAACTATGGGGAACACTGAAGCTTTCTTT. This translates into CASSETMGNTEAFF.

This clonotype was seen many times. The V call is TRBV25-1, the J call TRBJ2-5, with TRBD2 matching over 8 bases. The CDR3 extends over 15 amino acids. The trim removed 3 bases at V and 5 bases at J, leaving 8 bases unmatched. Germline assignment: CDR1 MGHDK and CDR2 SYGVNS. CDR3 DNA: TGTGCCAGCAGTGACGGGGGGGGGCTCGCGGAGACCCAGTACTTC. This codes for CASSDGGGLAETQYF. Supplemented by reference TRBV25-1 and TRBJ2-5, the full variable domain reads EADIYQTPRYLVIGTGKKITLECSQTMGHDKMYWYQQDPGMELHLIHYSYGVNSTEKGDLSSESTVSRIRTEHFPLTLESARPSHTSQYLCASSDGGGLAETQYFGPGTRLLVL.

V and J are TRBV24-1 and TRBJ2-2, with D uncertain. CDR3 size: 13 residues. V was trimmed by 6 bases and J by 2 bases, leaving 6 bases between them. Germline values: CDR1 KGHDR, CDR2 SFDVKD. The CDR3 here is CATSSTNTGELFF. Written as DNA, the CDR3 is TGTGCCACCAGTAGTACAAACACCGGGGAGCTGTTTTTT.

The CDR3 DNA reads as TGTGCCAGCAGGGCGGGACAGGGACTCTACGAGCAGTACTTC. Its translation is CASRAGQGLYEQYF. The gene calls are TRBV6-1 and TRBJ2-7; TRBD1 agrees at 9 bases. CDR3 length: 14 amino acids. Germline CDR1 reads MNHNS; CDR2 reads SASEGT. V was pared by 6 bases and J by 3 bases, with 6 bases of the junction left unmatched.

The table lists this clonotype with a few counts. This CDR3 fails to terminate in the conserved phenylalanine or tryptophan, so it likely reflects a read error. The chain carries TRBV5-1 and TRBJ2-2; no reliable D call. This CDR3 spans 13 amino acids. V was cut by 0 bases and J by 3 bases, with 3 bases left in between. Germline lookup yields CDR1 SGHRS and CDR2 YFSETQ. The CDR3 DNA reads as TGCGCCAGCAGCTTGGTGGACACCGGGGAGCTGTTTGTT. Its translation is CASSLVDTGELFV.

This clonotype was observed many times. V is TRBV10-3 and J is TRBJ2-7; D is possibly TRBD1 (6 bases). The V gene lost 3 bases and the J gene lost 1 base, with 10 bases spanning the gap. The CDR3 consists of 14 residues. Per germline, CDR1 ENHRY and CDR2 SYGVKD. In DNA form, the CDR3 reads TGTGCCATCAGTGATCAGGACAGTTCCTACGAGCAGTACTTC. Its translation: CAISDQDSSYEQYF.

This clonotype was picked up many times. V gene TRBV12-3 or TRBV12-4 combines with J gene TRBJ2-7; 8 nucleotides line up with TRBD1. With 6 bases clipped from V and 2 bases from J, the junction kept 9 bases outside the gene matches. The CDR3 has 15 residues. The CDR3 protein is CASRRGTGGAYEQYF. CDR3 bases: TGTGCCAGCAGACGAGGGACAGGAGGGGCCTACGAGCAGTACTTC.

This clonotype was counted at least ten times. DNA of the CDR3: TGCGCCAGCAGCTTGGAAGGGTCCCCCTACGAGCAGTACTTC. This codes for CASSLEGSPYEQYF. The V gene is TRBV5-1, the J gene TRBJ2-7, with D uncertain. This CDR3 has 14 amino acids. Trimming stripped 0 bases from V and 2 bases from J, with 9 bases between. The germline gives CDR1 SGHRS, CDR2 YFSETQ. Complete variable domain (other parts from reference TRBV5-1 and TRBJ2-7): KAGVTQTPRYLIKTRGQQVTLSCSPISGHRSVSWYQQTPGQGLQFLFEYFSETQRNKGNFPGRFSGRQFSNSRSEMNVSTLELGDSALYLCASSLEGSPYEQYFGPGTRLTVT.

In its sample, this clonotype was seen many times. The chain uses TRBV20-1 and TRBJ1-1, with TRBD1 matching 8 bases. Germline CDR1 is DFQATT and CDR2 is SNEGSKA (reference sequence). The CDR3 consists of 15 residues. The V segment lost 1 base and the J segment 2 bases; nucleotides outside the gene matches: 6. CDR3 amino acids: CSARGPGQVNTEAFF. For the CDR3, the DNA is TGCAGTGCTAGAGGTCCGGGACAGGTTAACACTGAAGCTTTCTTT.

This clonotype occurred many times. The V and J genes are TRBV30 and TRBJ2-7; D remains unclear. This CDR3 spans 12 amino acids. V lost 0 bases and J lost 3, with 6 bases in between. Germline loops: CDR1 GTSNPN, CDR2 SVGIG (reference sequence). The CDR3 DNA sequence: TGTGCCTGGAGTGTACCAAACTACGAGCAGTACTTC. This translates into CAWSVPNYEQYF.

The CDR3, as DNA: TGTGCCAGCAGTTACTGGGGACAGGGTGCAAATGGCTACACCTTC. Residues: CASSYWGQGANGYTF. This sequence joins TRBV6-2 or TRBV6-3 and TRBJ1-2; the match to TRBD1 covers 9 bases. The CDR3 runs to 15 residues. V trimming: 1 base; J trimming: 6 bases; junction bases outside the gene matches: 6. Germline loops: CDR1 MNHEY, CDR2 SVGEGT.